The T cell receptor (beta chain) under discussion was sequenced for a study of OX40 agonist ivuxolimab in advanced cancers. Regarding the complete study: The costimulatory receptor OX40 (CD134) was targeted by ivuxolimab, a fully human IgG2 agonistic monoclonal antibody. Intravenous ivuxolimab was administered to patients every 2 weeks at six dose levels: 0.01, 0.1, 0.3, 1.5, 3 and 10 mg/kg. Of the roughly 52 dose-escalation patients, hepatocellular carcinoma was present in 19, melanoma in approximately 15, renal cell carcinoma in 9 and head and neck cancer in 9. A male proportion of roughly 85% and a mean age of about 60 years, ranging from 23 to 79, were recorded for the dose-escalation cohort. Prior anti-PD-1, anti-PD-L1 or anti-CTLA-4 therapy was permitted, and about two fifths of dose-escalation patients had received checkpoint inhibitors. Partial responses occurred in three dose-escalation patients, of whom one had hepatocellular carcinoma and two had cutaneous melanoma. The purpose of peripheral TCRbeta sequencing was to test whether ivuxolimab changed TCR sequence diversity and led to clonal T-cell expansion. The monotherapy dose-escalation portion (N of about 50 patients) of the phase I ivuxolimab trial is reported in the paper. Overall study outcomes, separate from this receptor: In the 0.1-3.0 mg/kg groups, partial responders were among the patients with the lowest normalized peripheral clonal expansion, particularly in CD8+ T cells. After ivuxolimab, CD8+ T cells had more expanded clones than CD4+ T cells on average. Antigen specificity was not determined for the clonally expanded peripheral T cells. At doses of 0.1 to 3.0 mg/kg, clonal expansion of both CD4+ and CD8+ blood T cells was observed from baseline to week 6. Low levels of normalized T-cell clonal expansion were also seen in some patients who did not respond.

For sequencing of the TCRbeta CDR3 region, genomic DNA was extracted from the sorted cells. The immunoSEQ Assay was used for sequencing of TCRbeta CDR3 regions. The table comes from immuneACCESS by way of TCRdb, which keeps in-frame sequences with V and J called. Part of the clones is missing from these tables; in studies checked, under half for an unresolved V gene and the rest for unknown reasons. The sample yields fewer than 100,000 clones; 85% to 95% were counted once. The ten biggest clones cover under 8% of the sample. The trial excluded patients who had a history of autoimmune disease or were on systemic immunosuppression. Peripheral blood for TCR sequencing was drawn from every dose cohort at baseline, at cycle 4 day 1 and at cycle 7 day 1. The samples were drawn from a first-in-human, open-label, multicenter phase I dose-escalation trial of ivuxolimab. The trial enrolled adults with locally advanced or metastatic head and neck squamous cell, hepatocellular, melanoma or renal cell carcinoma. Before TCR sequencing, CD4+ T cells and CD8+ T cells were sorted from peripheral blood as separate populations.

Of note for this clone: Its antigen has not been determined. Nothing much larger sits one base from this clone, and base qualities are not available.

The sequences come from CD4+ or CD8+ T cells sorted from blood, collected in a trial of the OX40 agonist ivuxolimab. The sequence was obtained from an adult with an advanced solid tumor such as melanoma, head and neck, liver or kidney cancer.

The CDR3 is CSVEDRYGEAFF. Read as DNA, the sequence is TGCAGCGTTGAAGATCGGTACGGTGAAGCTTTCTTT. The chain links TRBV29-1 with TRBJ1-1; no D gene is confidently identified. For CDR1 and CDR2, the germline V gene lists SQVTM and ANQGSEA. The CDR3 goes from the cysteine to the phenylalanine over 12 residues. Only the CDR3 DNA is retained, 36 bases long and in frame from the first base. Deletion took 0 bases off V and 7 bases off J, with a span of 9 bases between the germline ends.